A selection of T cell receptor beta chains follows, all from one sample in a study of CXCR3-negative and CXCR3-positive naive CD8 T cells. TCRdb reprocessed the 5' RACE reads and stores each CDR3 protein as one record, lacking DNA. This sample's table reports 49,000 or so distinct CDR3 sequences. The material sequenced was naive CXCR3+ CD8+ T cells from blood. These receptors were taken from a human donor in good health. Some clones in this sample may be carry-over from other donors' samples. The CDR3 runs from the conserved cysteine through the conserved F or W. Fields, in order: J gene, V gene, CDR3 protein.

TRBJ1-2 | TRBV6-2/TRBV6-3 | CASTSLGSVANYGYTF
TRBJ2-5 | TRBV11-1 | CASSRRRGERSETQYF
TRBJ2-7 | TRBV7-6 | CASSLSTGLDEQYF
TRBJ2-5 | TRBV4-1 | CASSQGTRGVETQYF
TRBJ2-7 | TRBV6-6 | CAGRLDSYEQYF
TRBJ2-1 | TRBV6-5 | CASSSTGDNEQFF
TRBJ2-1 | TRBV7-3 | CASSPSLMTSYNEQFF
TRBJ2-3 | TRBV5-6 | CASTRQGGLPDTQYF
TRBJ1-1 | TRBV7-6 | CASSLGATVNTEAFF
TRBJ2-1 | TRBV7-9 | CASSLRSGEQFF
TRBJ2-5 | TRBV7-3 | CASSLNFRETQYF
TRBJ1-1 | TRBV7-2 | CASSSAPGTPNTEAFF
TRBJ2-5 | TRBV7-2 | CASSLGVVLGGQETQYF
TRBJ2-3 | TRBV12-3/TRBV12-4 | CATAGGRTDTQYF
TRBJ2-1 | TRBV12-3/TRBV12-4 | CASSFGGIHSYNEQFF
TRBJ1-1 | TRBV7-9 | CASSLRATEAFF
TRBJ2-2 | TRBV29-1 | CSVWDTGELFF
TRBJ2-1 | TRBV4-3 | CASSQAVGGRQQFF
TRBJ1-5 | TRBV20-1 | CSARVQGDNQPQHF
TRBJ2-4 | TRBV6-6 | CASSIGTVVAKNIQYF
TRBJ2-7 | TRBV28 | CASSSAHNSYEQYF
TRBJ2-1 | TRBV6-5 | CASSYMTGFNEQFF
TRBJ1-2 | TRBV7-2 | CASSSGQGALYGYTF
TRBJ2-5 | TRBV29-1 | CSVDTEEVETQYF
TRBJ2-3 | TRBV27 | CASSFLFGGGTQYF
TRBJ2-5 | TRBV7-8 | CASSPTGTSGQETQYF
TRBJ1-1 | TRBV20-1 | CSAFGTVEAFF
TRBJ2-7 | TRBV20-1 | CSARLLGQGNEQYF
TRBJ2-7 | TRBV10-3 | CAITTGDRYEQYF
TRBJ1-1 | TRBV4-2 | CASSQPGFTNTEAFF
TRBJ2-1 | TRBV20-1 | CSAPIAGGPDEQFF
TRBJ2-7 | TRBV4-3 | CASSQVSGPMDEQYF
TRBJ2-7 | TRBV4-3 | CASSQDRYYVEQYF
TRBJ2-7 | TRBV28 | CASSLGPSYEQYF
TRBJ1-5 | TRBV7-9 | CASSLPDQPQHF
TRBJ2-7 | TRBV9 | CASSLAGQGAEEQYF
TRBJ2-1 | TRBV20-1 | CSAYSVSSYNEQFF
TRBJ1-5 | TRBV18 | CASSPGTRGGIPNQPQHF
TRBJ2-7 | TRBV6-6 | CAHGQATYEQYF
TRBJ2-3 | TRBV2 | CASRSEAGGSLDTQYF
TRBJ2-2 | TRBV27 | CASSLGEAQYTGELFF
TRBJ1-5 | TRBV19 | CASTQFNQPQHF
TRBJ1-1 | TRBV13 | CASSRENTEAFF
TRBJ2-1 | TRBV7-9 | CASEGPQYNEQFF
TRBJ1-2 | TRBV27 | CASSLSVGHGYTF
TRBJ2-7 | TRBV9 | CASSARGSGEQYF
TRBJ2-7 | TRBV10-1 | CASSEFEQRPHEQYF
TRBJ1-1 | TRBV9 | CASSSWGRQNTEAFF
TRBJ1-1 | TRBV6-2/TRBV6-3 | CASSPPPDTEAFF